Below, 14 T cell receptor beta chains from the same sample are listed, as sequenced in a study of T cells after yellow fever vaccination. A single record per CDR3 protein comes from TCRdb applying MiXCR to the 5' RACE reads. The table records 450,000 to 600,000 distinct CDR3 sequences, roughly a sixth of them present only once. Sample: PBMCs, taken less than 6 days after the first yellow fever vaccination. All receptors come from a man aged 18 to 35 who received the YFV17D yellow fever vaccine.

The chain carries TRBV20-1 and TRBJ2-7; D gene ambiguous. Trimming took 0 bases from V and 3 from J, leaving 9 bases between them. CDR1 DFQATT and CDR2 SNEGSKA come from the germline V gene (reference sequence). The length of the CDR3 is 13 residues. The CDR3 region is CSARDRAGYEQYF. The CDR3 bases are TGCAGTGCTAGAGATCGGGCAGGCTACGAGCAGTACTTC.

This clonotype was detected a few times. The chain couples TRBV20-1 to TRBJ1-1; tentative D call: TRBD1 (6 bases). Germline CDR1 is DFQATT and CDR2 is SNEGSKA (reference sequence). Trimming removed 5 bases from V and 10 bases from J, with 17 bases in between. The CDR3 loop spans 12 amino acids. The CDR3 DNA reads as TGCAGTGCTTGGAGCCCAGGGGAAGTAGCTTTCTTT. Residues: CSAWSPGEVAFF.

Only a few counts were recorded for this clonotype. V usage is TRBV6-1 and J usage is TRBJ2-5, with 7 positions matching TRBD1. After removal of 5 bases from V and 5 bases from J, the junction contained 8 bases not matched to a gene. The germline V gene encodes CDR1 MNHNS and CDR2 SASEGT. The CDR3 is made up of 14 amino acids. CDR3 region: CASSPTGADETQYF. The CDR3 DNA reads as TGTGCCAGCAGTCCAACAGGGGCGGACGAGACCCAGTACTTC.

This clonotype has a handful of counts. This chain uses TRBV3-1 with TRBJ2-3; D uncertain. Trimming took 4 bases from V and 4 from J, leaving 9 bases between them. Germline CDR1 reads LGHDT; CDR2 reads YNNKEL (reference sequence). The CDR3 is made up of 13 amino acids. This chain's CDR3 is CASSPPASDTQYF. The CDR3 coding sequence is TGTGCCAGCAGCCCCCCCGCTTCAGATACGCAGTATTTT.

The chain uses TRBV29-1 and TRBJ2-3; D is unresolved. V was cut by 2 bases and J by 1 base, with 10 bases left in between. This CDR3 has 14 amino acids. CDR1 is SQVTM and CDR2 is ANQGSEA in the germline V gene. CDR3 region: CSVERSRGTDTQYF. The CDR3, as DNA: TGCAGCGTTGAAAGGAGCCGGGGCACAGATACGCAGTATTTT.

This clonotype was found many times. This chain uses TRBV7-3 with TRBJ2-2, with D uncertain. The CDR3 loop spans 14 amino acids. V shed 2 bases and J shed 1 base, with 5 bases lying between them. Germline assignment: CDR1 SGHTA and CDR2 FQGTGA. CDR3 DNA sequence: TGTGCCAGCAGCTTACTATGGAACACCGGGGAGCTGTTTTTT. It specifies CASSLLWNTGELFF.

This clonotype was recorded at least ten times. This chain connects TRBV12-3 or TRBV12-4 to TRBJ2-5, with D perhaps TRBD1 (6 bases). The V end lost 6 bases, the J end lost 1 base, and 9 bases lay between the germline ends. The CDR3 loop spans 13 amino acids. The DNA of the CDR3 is TGTGCCAGCAGCTCAGGGGCCCAAGAGACCCAGTACTTC. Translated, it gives CASSSGAQETQYF.

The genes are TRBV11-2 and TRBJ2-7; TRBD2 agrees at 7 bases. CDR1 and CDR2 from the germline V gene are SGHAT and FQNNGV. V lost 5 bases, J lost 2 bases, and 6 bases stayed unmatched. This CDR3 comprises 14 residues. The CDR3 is CASSTIRGAYEQYV. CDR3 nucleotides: TGTGCCAGCAGCACTATACGGGGGGCCTACGAGCAGTACGTC.

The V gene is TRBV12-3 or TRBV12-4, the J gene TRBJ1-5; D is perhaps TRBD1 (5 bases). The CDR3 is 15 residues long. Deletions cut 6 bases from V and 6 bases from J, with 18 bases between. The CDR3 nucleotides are TGTGCCAGCAGGTCCGGACGGGGGGTGGGTCAGCCCCAGCATTTT. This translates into CASRSGRGVGQPQHF.

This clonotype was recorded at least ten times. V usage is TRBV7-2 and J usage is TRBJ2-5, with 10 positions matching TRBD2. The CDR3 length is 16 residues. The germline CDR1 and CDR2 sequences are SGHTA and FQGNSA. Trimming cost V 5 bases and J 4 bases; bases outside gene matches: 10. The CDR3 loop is CASSQRGGRMGETQYF. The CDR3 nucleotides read TGTGCCAGCAGCCAGCGGGGGGGCCGTATGGGAGAGACCCAGTACTTC. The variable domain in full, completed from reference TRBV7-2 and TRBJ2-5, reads GAGVSQSPSNKVTEKGKDVELRCDPISGHTALYWYRQSLGQGLEFLIYFQGNSAPDKSGLPSDRFSAERTGGSVSTLTIQRTQQEDSAVYLCASSQRGGRMGETQYFGPGTRLLVL.

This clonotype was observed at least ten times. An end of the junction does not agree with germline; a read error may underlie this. CDR3 amino acids: CASSSQTGTEAFF. DNA of the CDR3: TGTGCTAGCAGCTCCCAGACAGGCACTGAAGCTTTCTTT. The chain uses TRBV7-7 and TRBJ1-1; TRBD1 is a possible D gene (6 bases). The CDR3 totals 13 residues. Germline CDR1 SSHAT, CDR2 FNYEAQ (reference sequence).

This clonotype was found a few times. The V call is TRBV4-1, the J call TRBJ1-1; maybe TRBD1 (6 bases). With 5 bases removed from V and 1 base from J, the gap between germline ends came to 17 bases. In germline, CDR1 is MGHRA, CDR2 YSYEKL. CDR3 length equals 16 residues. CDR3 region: CASSYFSRGANTEAFF. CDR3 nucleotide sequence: TGCGCCAGCAGCTACTTTTCCAGGGGCGCGAACACTGAAGCTTTCTTT.

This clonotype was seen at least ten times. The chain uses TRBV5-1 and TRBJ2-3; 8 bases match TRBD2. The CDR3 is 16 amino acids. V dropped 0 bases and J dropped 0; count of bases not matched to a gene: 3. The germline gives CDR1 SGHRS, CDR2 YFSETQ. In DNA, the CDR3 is TGCGCCAGCAGCTTGGCCATAGCGGGGAGCACAGATACGCAGTATTTT. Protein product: CASSLAIAGSTDTQYF.

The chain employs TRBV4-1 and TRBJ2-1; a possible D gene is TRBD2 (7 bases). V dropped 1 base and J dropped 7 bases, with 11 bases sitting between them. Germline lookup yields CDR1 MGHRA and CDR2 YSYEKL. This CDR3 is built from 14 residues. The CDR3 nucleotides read TGCGCCAGCAGCCAAGGGGGGGGCCGGAATGAGCAGTTCTTC. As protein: CASSQGGGRNEQFF.